This note documents a single T cell receptor (beta chain) sequence. Its antigen is currently unknown. Primers included in the PCR were 60 Vbeta and 13 Jbeta primers. The protocol was immunoSEQ multiplex PCR, while the TCRdb copy is restricted to in-frame clones and leaves out a portion. Of roughly 120,000 clones listed, over 60% are singletons. The data are from a study of cytomegalovirus exposure and HLA in healthy donors. About the study: Among the roughly 400 genotyped donors, 81% were placed in the Caucasian-associated ancestry cluster. Study-level points and caveats: As a later analysis revealed, most CMV-associated TCR beta chains appeared HLA-restricted.

With 7 bases removed from V and 4 bases from J, the gap between germline ends came to 6 bases. The V gene's germline CDR1 is MNHEY and CDR2 SMNVEV (reference sequence). This CDR3 region has 11 residues. The sequenced sample was PBMCs. The chain recombines TRBV27 with TRBJ2-3; D ambiguous. The clonotype was recovered from a man aged 18 to 30 in good health and CMV-seronegative. The CDR3 DNA is TGTGCCAGCACTTCCTCAGATACGCAGTATTTT. It codes for CASTSSDTQYF.